This TCR beta chain derives from a study of blood T cell repertoires in COVID-19. Overall study: Some COVID-19 samples were acute and others convalescent; all came from the United States, Italy and Spain. Sources were T cells, B-cell-depleted T cells, or PBMCs; the material itself was cDNA or gDNA.

In the original analysis: It was from reference gene primer amplification that nucleated cell counts were estimated. TCRdb's table, derived via immunoSEQ multiplex PCR, lists solely in-frame clones and lacks some. V, J and clone size are those of that table, while D and trimming were read from the DNA. Among a few thousand clones listed, 70% to 90% were seen once. Germline lookup yields CDR1 SGHDT and CDR2 YYEEEE. This CDR3 comprises 14 residues. The junction had 6 bases not matched to a gene; V was cut back by 2 bases and J by 4 bases. The chain joins TRBV5-6 to TRBJ2-7, with TRBD1 identical over 7 bases. Sample: peripheral blood. The source is a human donor in a cohort sampled during active COVID-19. The CDR3 coding sequence is TGTGCCAGCAGCTTACCGACAGGGATTTACGAGCAGTACTTC. Translated: CASSLPTGIYEQYF.